This T cell receptor beta chain is from a study of blood T cells in healthy people across ages. A second 7 to 11 cycle PCR used barcoded and J-beta primers. TCRdb re-called the 5' RACE reads through MiXCR, storing one row per CDR3 protein. The data hold 1.2 million to 1.5 million distinct CDR3 sequences, with 42% observed a single time. V was shortened by 8 bases and J by 5 bases, with 18 bases between the two germline ends. This CDR3 has 15 residues. Germline V CDR1 and CDR2: SEHNR, FQNEAQ (reference sequence). This clonotype was obtained from a woman aged 18-30 years in good health. Sequencing was carried out using blood. The V call is TRBV7-9, the J call TRBJ1-4; D not resolved. The CDR3 sequence: CASLKVPRINEKLFF. In DNA, the CDR3 is TGTGCCAGCCTCAAGGTACCCAGGATAAATGAAAAACTGTTTTTT.